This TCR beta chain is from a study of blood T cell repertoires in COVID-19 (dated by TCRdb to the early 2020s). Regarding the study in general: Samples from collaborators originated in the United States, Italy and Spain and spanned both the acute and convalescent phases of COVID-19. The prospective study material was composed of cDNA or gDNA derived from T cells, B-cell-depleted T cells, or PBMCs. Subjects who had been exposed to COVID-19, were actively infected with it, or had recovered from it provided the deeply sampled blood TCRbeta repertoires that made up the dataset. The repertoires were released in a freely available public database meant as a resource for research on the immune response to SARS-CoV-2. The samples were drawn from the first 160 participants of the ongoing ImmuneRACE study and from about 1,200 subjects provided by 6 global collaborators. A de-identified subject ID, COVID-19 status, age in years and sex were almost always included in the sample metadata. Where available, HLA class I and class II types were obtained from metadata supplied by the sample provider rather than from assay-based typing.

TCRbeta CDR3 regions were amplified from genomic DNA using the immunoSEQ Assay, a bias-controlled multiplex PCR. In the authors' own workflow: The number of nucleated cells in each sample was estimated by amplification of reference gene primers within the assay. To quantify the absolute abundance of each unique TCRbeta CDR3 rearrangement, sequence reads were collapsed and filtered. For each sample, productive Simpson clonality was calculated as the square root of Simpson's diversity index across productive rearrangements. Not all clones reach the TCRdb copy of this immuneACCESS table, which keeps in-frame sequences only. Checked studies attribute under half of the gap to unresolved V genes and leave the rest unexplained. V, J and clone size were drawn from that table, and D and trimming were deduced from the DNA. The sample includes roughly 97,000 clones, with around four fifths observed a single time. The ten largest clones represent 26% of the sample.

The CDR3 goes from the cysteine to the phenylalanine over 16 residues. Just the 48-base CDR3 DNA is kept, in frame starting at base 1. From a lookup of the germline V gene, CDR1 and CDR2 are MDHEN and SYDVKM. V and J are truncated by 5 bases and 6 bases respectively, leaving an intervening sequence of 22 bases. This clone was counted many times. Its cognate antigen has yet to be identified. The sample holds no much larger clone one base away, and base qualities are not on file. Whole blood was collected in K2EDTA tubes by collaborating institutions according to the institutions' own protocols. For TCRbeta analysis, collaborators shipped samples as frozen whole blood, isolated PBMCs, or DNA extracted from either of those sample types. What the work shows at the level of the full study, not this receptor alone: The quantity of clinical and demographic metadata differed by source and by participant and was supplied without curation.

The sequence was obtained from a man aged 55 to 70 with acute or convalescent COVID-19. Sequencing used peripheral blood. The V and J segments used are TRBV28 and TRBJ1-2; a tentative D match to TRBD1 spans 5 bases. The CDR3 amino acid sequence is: CASSTPGGAGIDGYTF. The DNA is TGTGCCAGCAGTACCCCGGGAGGGGCAGGGATTGATGGCTACACCTTC.